This is a list of T cell receptor beta chains from one sample in a study of blood T cell repertoires in COVID-19. TCRdb's table, derived via immunoSEQ multiplex PCR, lists solely in-frame clones and lacks some. The sample lists about 230,000 clones; approximately 83% were seen once. Sequences were obtained from peripheral blood. Every receptor here comes from a man in his forties with acute or convalescent COVID-19. The CDR3 runs from the conserved cysteine through the conserved F or W. The order of the fields is V gene, clone size, D gene, J gene, CDR3 protein, CDR3 DNA. D genes are given only for firm matches. Not every row has a clone size; where given, it reads once, few, many or a size class.

>TRBV7-2|once|-|TRBJ2-2
CASRLTLGPGELFF
TGTGCCAGCAGACTAACACTAGGGCCCGGGGAGCTGTTTTTT
>TRBV28|-|TRBD1|TRBJ2-7
CASSFPGQRSSYEQYF
TGTGCCAGCAGTTTCCCGGGACAGCGGAGCTCCTACGAGCAGTACTTC
>TRBV5-1|-|TRBD2|TRBJ2-5
CASSRTSGKETQYF
TGCGCCAGCAGTCGGACTAGCGGGAAAGAGACCCAGTACTTC
>TRBV9|-|-|TRBJ2-3
CASSNLAGTDTQYF
TGTGCCAGCAGCAATCTAGCAGGCACAGATACGCAGTATTTT
>TRBV2|once|TRBD1|TRBJ2-5
CASIRTYQGALTGLAETQYF
TGTGCCAGCATCCGCACCTATCAGGGGGCCTTAACAGGGTTAGCAGAGACCCAGTACTTC
>TRBV28|few|-|TRBJ2-2
CASSFIAGPGELFF
TGTGCCAGCAGTTTTATAGCTGGTCCCGGGGAGCTGTTTTTT
>TRBV7-2|few|-|TRBJ2-5
CASSLASLLRQETQYF
TGTGCCAGCAGCTTAGCCTCGTTACTCCGCCAAGAGACCCAGTACTTC
>TRBV3-1/TRBV3-2|few|-|TRBJ1-1
CASSRIEGSGEAFF
TGTGCCAGCAGCCGAATCGAGGGTAGTGGTGAAGCTTTCTTT
>TRBV11-2|-|-|TRBJ2-7
CASSRQARGGEQYF
TGTGCCAGCAGCCGACAGGCAAGGGGGGGAGAGCAGTACTTC
>TRBV3-1/TRBV3-2|-|-|TRBJ2-7
CASSRPGEQYF
TGTGCCAGCAGCCGACCGGGCGAGCAGTACTTC
>TRBV9|-|-|TRBJ2-7
CASSPGSRGEQYF
TGTGCCAGCAGCCCGGGGAGCCGCGGCGAGCAGTACTTC
>TRBV27|-|-|TRBJ2-6
CASSFVGSGLSGANVLTF
TGTGCCAGCAGTTTTGTGGGATCAGGGCTCTCTGGGGCCAACGTCCTGACTTTC
>TRBV7-9|-|-|TRBJ2-1
CASSLGASSYNEQFF
TGTGCCAGCAGCTTGGGGGCTAGCTCCTACAATGAGCAGTTCTTC
>TRBV19|-|TRBD2|TRBJ2-3
CASSAGERADTQYF
TGTGCCAGTTCAGCGGGAGAACGGGCAGATACGCAGTATTTT
>TRBV5-1|-|-|TRBJ2-1
CASSGAANSYNEQFF
TGCGCCAGCAGCGGAGCCGCGAACTCCTACAATGAGCAGTTCTTC
>TRBV29-1|-|-|TRBJ1-2
CSVAIALDGYTF
TGCAGCGTTGCCATAGCCCTGGATGGCTACACCTTC
>TRBV11-3|-|TRBD2|TRBJ2-5
CASSGRGYQETQYF
TGTGCCAGTAGCGGGAGGGGGTACCAAGAGACCCAGTACTTC
>TRBV11-3|-|-|TRBJ2-3
CASSLGQVTDTQYF
TGTGCCAGCAGCCTGGGTCAGGTCACAGATACGCAGTATTTT
>TRBV24-1|-|TRBD2|TRBJ2-5
CATSSGLAGVGETQYF
TGTGCCACCTCCTCGGGACTAGCGGGAGTAGGGGAGACCCAGTACTTC
>TRBV27|-|TRBD2|TRBJ2-2
CASRTTPGLAGVSGELFF
TGTGCCAGCAGGACGACTCCGGGACTAGCGGGAGTCTCCGGGGAGCTGTTTTTT
>TRBV10-3|-|TRBD1|TRBJ1-5
CATRLGQDGNQPQHF
TGTGCCACCCGGTTGGGACAGGATGGGAATCAGCCCCAGCATTTT
>TRBV30|-|-|TRBJ1-3
CAWTESSGNTIYF
TGTGCCTGGACTGAGAGCTCTGGAAACACCATATATTTT
>TRBV18|-|TRBD2|TRBJ2-2
CASSPLAGITGELFF
TGTGCCAGCTCACCACTAGCGGGGATCACCGGGGAGCTGTTTTTT
>TRBV14|few|-|TRBJ1-1
CASKSRGWSTEAFF
TGTGCCAGCAAGTCGCGGGGTTGGAGCACTGAAGCTTTCTTT
>TRBV29-1|-|-|TRBJ2-3
CSVEKGHGFADTQYF
TGCAGCGTTGAAAAGGGACATGGTTTCGCAGATACGCAGTATTTT
>TRBV13|-|TRBD2|TRBJ2-1
CASSLRPGLAGDYNEQFF
TGTGCCAGCAGCCTCCGCCCCGGACTAGCGGGGGACTACAATGAGCAGTTCTTC
>TRBV7-5|-|-|TRBJ1-1
CVRSPAGAICTEAFF
TGTGTCAGAAGCCCCGCAGGGGCTATATGCACTGAAGCTTTCTTT
>TRBV7-9|few|-|TRBJ1-4
CASSLVGRADEKLFF
TGTGCCAGCAGCTTAGTCGGCAGGGCTGATGAAAAACTGTTTTTT
>TRBV5-4|-|-|TRBJ2-7
CASSSSLAYEQYF
TGTGCCAGCAGCTCCTCACTAGCCTACGAGCAGTACTTC
>TRBV9|-|-|TRBJ1-3
CASSVELGFTNTIYF
TGTGCCAGCAGCGTAGAGCTCGGGTTTACAAACACCATATATTTT
>TRBV7-9|-|-|TRBJ1-1
CASSSQSTGNTEAFF
TGTGCCAGCAGTTCCCAGAGTACGGGGAACACTGAAGCTTTCTTT
>TRBV7-2|-|TRBD2|TRBJ2-1
CASSHGGLAGVFSDEQFF
TGTGCCAGCAGCCATGGGGGGCTAGCGGGAGTATTTAGCGATGAGCAGTTCTTC
>TRBV6-5|few|TRBD2|TRBJ2-3
CASRPLAASTDTQYF
TGTGCCAGCAGACCCCTAGCGGCTAGCACAGATACGCAGTATTTT
>TRBV28|-|-|TRBJ2-1
CASSPRPGYYNEQFF
TGTGCCAGCAGTCCACGGCCGGGATACTACAATGAGCAGTTCTTC
>TRBV19|-|TRBD1|TRBJ2-1
CASSPQTGVNEQFF
TGTGCCAGTAGCCCACAGACAGGGGTAAATGAGCAGTTCTTC
>TRBV5-1|-|-|TRBJ1-1
CASSLVPGVNTEAFF
TGCGCCAGCAGCTTGGTTCCAGGTGTGAACACTGAAGCTTTCTTT
>TRBV19|-|-|TRBJ1-4
CASSTGVSTNEKLFF
TGTGCCAGTAGTACAGGGGTCTCAACTAATGAAAAACTGTTTTTT
>TRBV5-1|-|-|TRBJ2-1
CASSLAKGGHNEQFF
TGCGCCAGCAGCTTGGCCAAGGGGGGGCACAATGAGCAGTTCTTC
>TRBV29-1|once|TRBD2|TRBJ2-1
CSVLTSGRGRGEQFF
TGCAGCGTATTGACTAGCGGGAGAGGCCGGGGGGAGCAGTTCTTC
>TRBV7-8|-|-|TRBJ1-3
CASSLQAWTGNTIYF
TGTGCCAGCAGCTTACAGGCTTGGACTGGAAACACCATATATTTT
>TRBV10-3|-|-|TRBJ1-5
CAISEEEHSTQHF
TGTGCCATCAGTGAAGAAGAACACAGCACACAGCATTTT
>TRBV6-5|-|-|TRBJ1-2
CASTREGSYGYTF
TGTGCCAGCACTAGGGAGGGTTCCTATGGCTACACCTTC
>TRBV6-6|-|TRBD1|TRBJ1-4
CASSADRNEKLFF
TGTGCCAGCAGTGCGGACAGGAATGAAAAACTGTTTTTT
>TRBV5-4|-|-|TRBJ1-2
CASSSRTDNYGYTF
TGTGCCAGCAGCTCCCGGACAGATAACTATGGCTACACCTTC
>TRBV6-4|-|TRBD1|TRBJ2-2
CASSPRTGGNTGELFF
TGTGCCAGCAGCCCTAGGACAGGGGGGAACACCGGGGAGCTGTTTTTT
>TRBV14|-|-|TRBJ2-5
CASSQVDYRETQYF
TGTGCCAGCAGCCAAGTAGACTATCGGGAGACCCAGTACTTC
>TRBV23-1|-|TRBD1|TRBJ1-1
CASSQSGTGESEAFF
TGCGCCAGCAGTCAATCCGGGACAGGAGAAAGTGAAGCTTTCTTT
>TRBV19|-|TRBD1|TRBJ2-7
CASSTQGARVAEQYF
TGTGCCAGTAGTACCCAGGGGGCGCGGGTTGCCGAGCAGTACTTC
>TRBV11-2|-|TRBD2|TRBJ2-1
CASSPLGTRSVNEQFF
TGTGCCAGCAGTCCGCTAGGGACTAGAAGTGTGAATGAGCAGTTCTTC